The clone carrying this T cell receptor (beta chain) was picked up many times. Its antigen remains unknown. These data come from a study of T cells in Graves' hyperthyroidism and ophthalmopathy. With 2 bases clipped from V and 5 bases from J, the junction kept 6 bases outside the gene matches. This CDR3 spans 15 amino acids. The germline CDR1 and CDR2 sequences are SGHDT and YYEEEE. Regarding the study as a whole: Ophthalmopathy and stable hyperthyroidism were told apart by a 13 V-J model. Ophthalmopathy was model-predicted a median roughly 6.2 months pre-onset.

RNA transcripts gave rise to amplified TCR beta CDR3 regions. The HTBI set primed first-round TCR CDR3 RT-PCR. MiXCR was run by TCRdb on the multiplex PCR reads, yielding one entry per CDR3 protein. The sample records 350,000 or so distinct CDR3 sequences, around 20% being singletons. What was sequenced was blood. The genes are TRBV5-6 and TRBJ2-2; 7 nucleotides match TRBD1. The origin of this receptor is a woman aged 50 to 65 with Graves' hyperthyroidism. The CDR3 loop is CASSLQGIKTGELFF. The CDR3 nucleotides are TGTGCCAGCAGCTTACAGGGGATCAAAACCGGGGAGCTGTTTTTT.